These 3 T cell receptor beta chains share one sample of origin, sequenced in a study of OX40 agonist ivuxolimab in advanced cancers. Clones were sequenced by immunoSEQ multiplex PCR, and TCRdb holds only the in-frame ones, with some missing. The table has about 38,000 clones, roughly nine tenths seen once; the top ten hold around 46%. The sequencing used CD4+ or CD8+ T cells sorted from blood, collected in a trial of the OX40 agonist ivuxolimab. Receptors originate from an adult with an advanced solid tumor such as melanoma, head and neck, liver or kidney cancer.

The genes are TRBV11-3 and TRBJ2-2, with TRBD1 matching 7 bases. With 5 bases clipped from V and 2 bases from J, the junction kept 5 bases outside the gene matches. In germline, CDR1 is SGHNT, CDR2 YENEEA. This CDR3 is built from 15 residues. CDR3: CASSARDSNTGELFF. The DNA of the CDR3 is TGTGCCAGCAGCGCAAGGGACAGTAACACCGGGGAGCTGTTTTTT.

This rearrangement joins TRBV7-8 to TRBJ1-2; the D gene is possibly TRBD1 (5 bases). This CDR3 has 15 amino acids. V was pared by 1 base and J by 8 bases, with 17 bases between. Germline V CDR1 and CDR2: SGHVS, FQNEAQ. The CDR3 DNA reads TGTGCCAGCAGCTTAGAGGGACCCACCACGGGAGGCTACACCTTC. It translates to CASSLEGPTTGGYTF.

The chain carries TRBV4-1 and TRBJ2-7; D not resolved. Germline-derived CDR1 and CDR2 are MGHRA and YSYEKL. The CDR3 is 16 amino acids. The V and J ends lost 4 bases and 0 bases respectively, with 16 bases between them. In DNA form, the CDR3 reads TGCGCCAGCAGCCCCTCGGCAGGTTTCCTCTCCTACGAGCAGTACTTC. It encodes CASSPSAGFLSYEQYF.